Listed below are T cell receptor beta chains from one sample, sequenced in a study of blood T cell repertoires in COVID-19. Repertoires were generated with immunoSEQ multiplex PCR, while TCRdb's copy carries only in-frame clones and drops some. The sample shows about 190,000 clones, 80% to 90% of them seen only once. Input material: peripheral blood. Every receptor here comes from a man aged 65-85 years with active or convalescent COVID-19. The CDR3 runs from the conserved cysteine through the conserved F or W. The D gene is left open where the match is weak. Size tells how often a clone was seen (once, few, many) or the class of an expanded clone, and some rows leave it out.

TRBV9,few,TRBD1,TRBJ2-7,TGTGCCAGCAGCGTACGCGGAGGGGACAGGGAGGACGAGCAGTACTTC,CASSVRGGDREDEQYF
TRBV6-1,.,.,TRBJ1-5,TGTGCCAGCAGTGGACAAGCGGGGAATAGCAATCAGCCCCAGCATTTT,CASSGQAGNSNQPQHF
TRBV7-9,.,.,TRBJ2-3,TGTGCCAGCAACAGGGATCGCACAGATACGCAGTATTTT,CASNRDRTDTQYF
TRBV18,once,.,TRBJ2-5,TGTGCCAGCTCACCTGCATTCCTACCCCACCTAGTCGGGCAAGAGACCCAGTACTTC,CASSPAFLPHLVGQETQYF
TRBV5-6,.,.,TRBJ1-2,TGTGCCAGCAGTCCAGGGGATTATGGCTACACCTTC,CASSPGDYGYTF
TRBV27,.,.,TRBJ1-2,TGTGCCAGCAGTTTAAATGGGGGGTCCTATGGCTACACCTTC,CASSLNGGSYGYTF
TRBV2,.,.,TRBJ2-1,TGTGCCAGCAGTGGGACAGCGAGCTCCTACAATGAGCAGTTCTTC,CASSGTASSYNEQFF
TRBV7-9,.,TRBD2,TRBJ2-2,TGTGCCAGCACTAGCGGGGGGAACACCGGGGAGCTGTTTTTT,CASTSGGNTGELFF
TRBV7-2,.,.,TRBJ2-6,TGTGCCAGCAGCAGGACTCCATCCCCCAGCGGGGCCAACGTCCTGACTTTC,CASSRTPSPSGANVLTF
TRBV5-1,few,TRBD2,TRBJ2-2,TGCGCCAGCGGGCCACTAGCGGGAGGGAACACCGGGGAGCTGTTTTTT,CASGPLAGGNTGELFF
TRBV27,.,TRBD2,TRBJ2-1,TGTGCCAGCAGTTTTAGTCTAGCGGGAGGGGGCGGTGAGCAGTTCTTC,CASSFSLAGGGGEQFF
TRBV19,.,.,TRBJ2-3,TGTGCCAGTAGTTTCACCGGGGTTAGGGATACGCAGTATTTT,CASSFTGVRDTQYF
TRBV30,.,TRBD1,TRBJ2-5,TGTGCCTGGAGTGCCCCGACAGGGCCCGTATTTACCCAGTACTTC,CAWSAPTGPVFTQYF
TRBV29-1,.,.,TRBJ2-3,TGCAGCGTTGACCGGGGCACAGATACGCAGTATTTT,CSVDRGTDTQYF
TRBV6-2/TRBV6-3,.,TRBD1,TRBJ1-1,TGTGCCAGCAGTTTTGCCGGGACAGGGGGCTACGTTGCTTTCTTT,CASSFAGTGGYVAFF
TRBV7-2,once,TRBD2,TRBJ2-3,TGTGCCAGCAGCTTAATGGCGGGGGGGGGCGTAGATACGCAGTATTTT,CASSLMAGGGVDTQYF
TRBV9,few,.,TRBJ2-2,TGTGCCAGCAGCGTATTGGACAGCACCGGGGAGCTGTTTTTT,CASSVLDSTGELFF
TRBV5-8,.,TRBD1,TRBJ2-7,TGTGCCAGCAAGGACAGGGGCTACGAGCAGTACTTC,CASKDRGYEQYF
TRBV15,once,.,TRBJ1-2,TGTGCCACCAGCAGAGATCGCGGCGATGGCTACACCTTC,CATSRDRGDGYTF
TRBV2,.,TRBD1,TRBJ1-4,TGTGCCAGCAGTGGGACAGGGCGAAATGAAAAACTGTTTTTT,CASSGTGRNEKLFF
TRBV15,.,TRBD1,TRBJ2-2,TGTGCCACCAGCAGAGGTAGGGGGCAGAACACCGGGGAGCTGTTTTTT,CATSRGRGQNTGELFF
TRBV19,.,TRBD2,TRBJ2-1,TGTGCCAGTAGTAGAAGAGCGGGAGGTTACTCCTACAATGAGCAGTTCTTC,CASSRRAGGYSYNEQFF
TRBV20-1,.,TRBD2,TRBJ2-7,TGCAGTGCGCTGGGAGGGCTCGAGCAGTACTTC,CSALGGLEQYF
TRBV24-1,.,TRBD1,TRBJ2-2,TGTGCCACCAGTGATTCCGGGACAGGGACGTCCGGGGAGCTGTTTTTT,CATSDSGTGTSGELFF
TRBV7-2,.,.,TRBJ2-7,TGTGCCAGCAGCTTAGCATTCGGTGGCCTAGGGACACCCTCCTACGAGCAGTACTTC,CASSLAFGGLGTPSYEQYF
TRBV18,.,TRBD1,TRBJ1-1,TGTGCCAGCTCACCCCAACAGGGGGGTAACACTGAAGCTTTCTTT,CASSPQQGGNTEAFF
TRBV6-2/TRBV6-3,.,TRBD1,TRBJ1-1,TGTGCCAGCAGTTACTCTGGACAGGGGGAAGCTTTCTTT,CASSYSGQGEAFF
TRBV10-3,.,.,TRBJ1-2,TGTGCCACCTTGAGGACAGATCCGAACTATGGCTACACCTTC,CATLRTDPNYGYTF
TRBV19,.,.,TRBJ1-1,TGTGCCAGCTCGGGACTGTTGAACACTGAAGCTTTCTTT,CASSGLLNTEAFF
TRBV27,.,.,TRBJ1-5,TGTGCCAGCAGTTTAGGCGGGGGGAATCAGCCCCAGCATTTT,CASSLGGGNQPQHF
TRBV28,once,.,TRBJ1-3,TGTGCCAGCAGCTTATCACTTACCCCTGGAAACACCATATATTTT,CASSLSLTPGNTIYF
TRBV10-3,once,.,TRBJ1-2,TGTGCCATCAGGGGGGGAGCCGCTGGCTACACCTTC,CAIRGGAAGYTF
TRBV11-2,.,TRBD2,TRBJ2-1,TGTGCCAGCAGCCTCCTACTAGCGGGGGGGAGGGCTGAGCAGTTCTTC,CASSLLLAGGRAEQFF
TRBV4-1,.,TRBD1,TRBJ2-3,TGCGCCAGCAGCCGCAGGGCCGGACAGGCGAGCACAGATACGCAGTATTTT,CASSRRAGQASTDTQYF
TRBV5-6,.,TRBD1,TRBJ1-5,TGTGCCAGCAACCCAGGGGGCGTGAGCAATCAGCCCCAGCATTTT,CASNPGGVSNQPQHF
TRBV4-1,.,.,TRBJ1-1,TGCGCCAGCAGCCAAGATGCGGCGGTCATGAACACTGAAGCTTTCTTT,CASSQDAAVMNTEAFF
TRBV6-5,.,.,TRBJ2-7,TGTGCCAGCAGTTTCGGCGGGAACTCTATCGAGCAGTACTTC,CASSFGGNSIEQYF
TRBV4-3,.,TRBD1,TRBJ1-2,TGCGCCAGCAGCCACGACGGAAGGGGGCGAAACTATGGCTACACCTTC,CASSHDGRGRNYGYTF
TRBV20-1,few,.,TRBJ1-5,TGCAGTGCTAGTGATGGAGGTCAGCCCCAGCATTTT,CSASDGGQPQHF
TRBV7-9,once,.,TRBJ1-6,TGTGCCAGCAGCTTTCAGGGACAAACATCACCCCTCCACTTT,CASSFQGQTSPLHF
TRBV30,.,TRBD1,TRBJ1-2,TGTGCCTGGAATTCCGGACAGGGGGCGATGGGAGGCTACACCTTC,CAWNSGQGAMGGYTF
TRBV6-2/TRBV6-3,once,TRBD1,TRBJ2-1,TGTGCCAGCAGTTACCGGGACAGCTACAATGAGCAGTTCTTC,CASSYRDSYNEQFF
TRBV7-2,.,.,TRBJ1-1,TGTGCCAGCAGCTTAGGACAGGCGAACCTGAACACTGAAGCTTTCTTT,CASSLGQANLNTEAFF
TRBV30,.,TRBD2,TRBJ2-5,TGTGCCTGGAGTGTTGTTAGCGGGCTCCAAGAGACCCAGTACTTC,CAWSVVSGLQETQYF
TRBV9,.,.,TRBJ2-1,TGTGCCAGCAGCGCCCTCGGGGGTAATGAGCAGTTCTTC,CASSALGGNEQFF
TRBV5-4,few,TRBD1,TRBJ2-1,TGTGCCAGCAGCAAGGGACAGAGAGAGCAGTTCTTC,CASSKGQREQFF
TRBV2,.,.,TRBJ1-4,TGTGCCAGCAAAAATGGACTACGGGCTGAAAAACTGTTTTTT,CASKNGLRAEKLFF
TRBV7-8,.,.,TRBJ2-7,TGTGCCAGCAGCTTAGCTCCGGATCGGGGGCAGTACTTC,CASSLAPDRGQYF
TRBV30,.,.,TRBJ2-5,TGTGCCTGGAGCCAAGGTCGGGGTCTCGGGGAGACCCAGTACTTC,CAWSQGRGLGETQYF
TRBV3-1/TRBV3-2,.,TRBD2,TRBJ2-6,TGTGCCAGCAGCCAAGCCCTAGCGGGAACGGGGGGGGCCAACGTCCTGACTTTC,CASSQALAGTGGANVLTF
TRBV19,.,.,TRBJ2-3,TGTGCCAGTTCCCATCAGGGGAGGGACTACACAGATACGCAGTATTTT,CASSHQGRDYTDTQYF
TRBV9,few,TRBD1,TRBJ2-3,TGTGCCAGCAGCGCCCAGGGGGCCTACGGCACAGATACGCAGTATTTT,CASSAQGAYGTDTQYF